This T cell receptor beta chain is from a study of blood T cell repertoires in COVID-19 (dated by TCRdb to 2018 to 2021). Some background on the complete study: Samples covering the acute and convalescent phases of COVID-19 were provided by collaborators in the United States, Italy and Spain. The material from the prospective study consisted of cDNA or gDNA derived from T cells, B-cell-depleted T cells, or PBMCs. Subjects who had been exposed to COVID-19, were actively infected with it, or had recovered from it provided the deeply sampled blood TCRbeta repertoires that made up the dataset. The repertoires were released in a freely available public database intended as a resource for research on the immune response to SARS-CoV-2. The samples were drawn from the first 160 participants of the ongoing ImmuneRACE study and from roughly 1,300 subjects provided by 6 global collaborators. A de-identified subject ID, COVID-19 status, age in years and sex were almost always included in the sample metadata. HLA class I and class II types, where available, came from metadata supplied by the sample provider rather than from assay-based typing. General findings and caveats noted by the study authors: Clinical and demographic metadata were provided uncurated, with the amount varying by source and participant.

From its cysteine to its phenylalanine, the CDR3 spans 15 amino acids. Of all the DNA, just the CDR3 is kept, 45 bases in frame from base 1. Trimming takes 5 bases off V and 2 bases off J; junction bases not matched to a gene: 5. The germline V gene sets CDR1 to SGHVS and CDR2 to FNYEAQ. Collaborating institutions collected whole blood in K2EDTA tubes following their own protocols. For TCRbeta analysis, collaborators shipped samples in one of three forms: frozen whole blood, isolated PBMCs, or DNA extracted from either of those sample types. In its sample, this clone was seen a few times. Its antigen target is currently unknown. The input lacks base qualities; no much larger clone sits a single base away. TCRbeta CDR3 regions were amplified from genomic DNA using the immunoSEQ Assay, a bias-controlled multiplex PCR. In the paper's pipeline: The number of nucleated cells in each sample was estimated by amplification of reference gene primers within the assay. To quantify the absolute abundance of each unique TCRbeta CDR3 rearrangement, sequence reads were collapsed and filtered. For each sample, productive Simpson clonality was calculated by taking the square root of Simpson's diversity index across productive rearrangements. TCRdb provides this immuneACCESS table in a form limited to in-frame rearrangements. Some clones are lacking; in checked studies, under half of them reflect an unresolved V gene, and why the rest are absent is not known. V and J calls plus clone size are reproduced from that table; the DNA served to infer D and trimming. The sample contains fewer than 120,000 clones, 65% to 80% of them found a single time. The biggest ten clones account for 7.6% of the sample.

The source material was peripheral blood. The sequence derives from a woman aged 60-75 years with acute or convalescent COVID-19. In this chain, TRBV7-6 is recombined with TRBJ2-5; TRBD2 lines up with 10 middle nucleotides. The nucleotide sequence is given as TGTGCCAGCAGCGTTAGCGGGGGGTTACAAGAGACCCAGTACTTC. Its product reads: CASSVSGGLQETQYF.